This T cell receptor beta chain came from a study of T cells and Merkel cell carcinoma outcomes. Repertoires were generated with immunoSEQ multiplex PCR, while TCRdb's copy carries only in-frame clones and drops some. The data hold about 19,000 clones, with roughly 82% observed a single time. Between the trimmed V and J ends, which lost 0 bases and 4 bases, there was a span of 13 bases. Looked up from germline, CDR1 is GTSNPN and CDR2 is SVGIG (reference sequence). This CDR3 is 15 amino acids long. Sample: tumor tissue from Merkel cell carcinoma. The chain has TRBV30 and TRBJ1-5; D is perhaps TRBD1 (5 bases). The receptor's source is a human donor with Merkel cell carcinoma. The CDR3 protein is CAWSVGAGINQPQHF. The CDR3 DNA sequence: TGTGCCTGGAGTGTAGGGGCAGGGATTAATCAGCCCCAGCATTTT. The full variable domain, completed using reference TRBV30 and TRBJ1-5, is SQTIHQWPATLVQPVGSPLSLECTVEGTSNPNLYWYRQAAGRGLQLLFYSVGIGQISSEVPQNLSASRPQDRQFILSSKKLLLSDSGFYLCAWSVGAGINQPQHFGDGTRLSIL.